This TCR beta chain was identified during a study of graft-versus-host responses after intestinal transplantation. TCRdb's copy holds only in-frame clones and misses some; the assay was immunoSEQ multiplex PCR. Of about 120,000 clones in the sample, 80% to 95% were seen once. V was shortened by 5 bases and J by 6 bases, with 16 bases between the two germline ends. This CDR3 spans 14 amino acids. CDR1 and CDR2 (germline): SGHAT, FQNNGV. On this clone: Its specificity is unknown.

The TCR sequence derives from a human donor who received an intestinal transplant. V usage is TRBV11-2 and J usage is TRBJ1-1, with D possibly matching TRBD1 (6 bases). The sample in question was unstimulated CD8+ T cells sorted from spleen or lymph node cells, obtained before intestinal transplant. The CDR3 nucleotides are TGTGCCAGCAGCATAAACAGGGAATTCGCTGAAGCTTTCTTT. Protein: CASSINREFAEAFF.